The entry below gives a single TCR beta chain sequence along with its context. RNA transcripts provided the source from which TCR beta CDR3 regions were amplified. During a first-round RT-PCR of the TCR CDR3, the HTBI primer set was used. TCRdb analysed the multiplex PCR reads with MiXCR anew, one entry per CDR3 protein. The profile shows approximately 560,000 distinct CDR3 sequences, roughly 50% of them singletons. The source of the sample is a study of T cells in Graves' hyperthyroidism and ophthalmopathy. V was pared by 5 bases and J by 10 bases, with 11 bases between. This CDR3 has 12 residues. The germline V gene encodes CDR1 SGHTA and CDR2 FQGNSA. The hyperthyroidism was newly diagnosed and had lasted under 2 months; the patients were aged 18 to 65. Researchers barred patients who had uncontrolled infection, other autoimmune disease, pregnancy or lactation. Diagnoses used clinical symptoms, serum thyroxine and TRAb, thyroid ultrasound and orbital computed tomography.

Sequencing input: peripheral blood or thyroid tissue (not recorded which). The rearrangement links TRBV7-2 to TRBJ1-4; D remains unclear. This receptor was obtained from a young woman with Graves' hyperthyroidism. As DNA, the CDR3 is TGTGCCAGCAGCGAGGGAGGTGGAAAACTGTTTTTT. It translates to CASSEGGGKLFF.